The sequence of this T cell receptor beta chain was determined in a study of blood T cell repertoires in COVID-19. About the research overall: COVID-19 samples from acute and convalescent phases originated in the United States, Italy and Spain. T cells, B-cell-depleted T cells, or PBMCs provided the cDNA or gDNA that served as material.

With 5 bases clipped from V and 4 bases from J, the junction kept 7 bases outside the gene matches. Germline CDR1 and CDR2: SEHNR and FQNEAQ (reference sequence). CDR3 size: 16 residues. Under the authors' procedure: Nucleated cell number was recorded as an estimate derived from reference gene primer amplification. TCRdb's table, derived via immunoSEQ multiplex PCR, lists solely in-frame clones and lacks some. The DNA gave D and trimming, while V, J and clone size come from that table. The table lists approximately 260,000 clones, 84% of them singletons. This sequence joins TRBV7-9 and TRBJ2-1; TRBD2 matches 11 bases. The specimen sequenced was peripheral blood. This clonotype was obtained from a human donor in a cohort sampled during active COVID-19. CDR3 residues: CASSRAGTSGYNEQFF. CDR3 nucleotides: TGTGCCAGCAGCCGCGCCGGGACTAGCGGTTACAATGAGCAGTTCTTC.